The entry below gives a single T cell receptor (beta chain) sequence along with its context. These data come from a study of T cells of healthy individuals. TCRdb re-derived calls from the 5' RACE reads in MiXCR, one entry per CDR3 protein. The sample lists nearly 100,000 distinct CDR3 sequences, around 17% occurring once. Germline CDR1 and CDR2: LNHNV and YYDKDF (reference sequence). Trimming pared 0 bases from V and 5 bases from J, leaving 2 bases between. The CDR3 consists of 12 residues. The genes are TRBV15 and TRBJ2-1; D call uncertain. This sequence originates from a human donor in good health. The CDR3 spells CATSRDHNEQFF. As DNA, the CDR3 is TGTGCCACCAGCAGAGACCACAATGAGCAGTTCTTC.